Listed below are T cell receptor beta chains from one sample, sequenced in a study of blood T cells in healthy people across ages. Each CDR3 protein is one row after TCRdb ran MiXCR on the 5' RACE reads. The sample has about 1.6 million distinct CDR3 sequences, roughly 32% seen once. Sequenced: blood. All receptors derive from a woman aged 25-40 years in good health. Each CDR3 is given with its conserved first and last residue. D genes are given only for firm matches. Clone size is given for some rows only: seen once, a few or many times, or a class if the clone is expanded.

J gene: TRBJ1-6; D gene: TRBD1; V gene: TRBV25-1; clone size: NA; CDR3 protein: CASNANRGQNSPLHF; CDR3 DNA: TGTGCCAGCAACGCTAACAGGGGGCAAAATTCACCCCTCCACTTT
J gene: TRBJ1-4; D gene: TRBD1; V gene: TRBV4-1; clone size: NA; CDR3 protein: CASSQENRGGDEKLFF; CDR3 DNA: TGCGCCAGCAGCCAAGAAAACAGGGGTGGGGATGAAAAACTGTTTTTT
J gene: TRBJ1-2; D gene: NA; V gene: TRBV5-1; clone size: NA; CDR3 protein: CASKEGQGGYTF; CDR3 DNA: TGCGCCAGCAAGGAAGGGCAGGGCGGCTACACCTTC
J gene: TRBJ2-3; D gene: NA; V gene: TRBV3-1; clone size: NA; CDR3 protein: CASSQVYRVADYHTQYF; CDR3 DNA: TGTGCCAGCAGCCAAGTCTATCGGGTAGCGGACTACCATACGCAGTATTTT
J gene: TRBJ2-5; D gene: NA; V gene: TRBV15; clone size: many; CDR3 protein: CATSRDMGGETQYF; CDR3 DNA: TGTGCCACCAGCAGAGATATGGGGGGAGAGACCCAGTACTTC
J gene: TRBJ1-5; D gene: NA; V gene: TRBV5-1; clone size: NA; CDR3 protein: CASSLDGAQNQPQHF; CDR3 DNA: TGCGCCAGCAGCTTAGATGGGGCGCAGAATCAGCCCCAGCATTTT
J gene: TRBJ2-7; D gene: NA; V gene: TRBV4-1; clone size: many; CDR3 protein: CASSRRRSGPLPYEQYF; CDR3 DNA: TGCGCCAGCAGCCGGCGGAGGAGCGGGCCGCTACCCTACGAGCAGTACTTC
J gene: TRBJ2-7; D gene: TRBD1; V gene: TRBV12-3/TRBV12-4; clone size: NA; CDR3 protein: CASSYPGTGSSYEQYF; CDR3 DNA: TGTGCCAGCAGTTACCCAGGGACAGGGAGCTCCTACGAGCAGTACTTC
J gene: TRBJ2-7; D gene: NA; V gene: TRBV28; clone size: NA; CDR3 protein: CASRLGAFPPYEQYF; CDR3 DNA: TGTGCCAGCAGACTGGGGGCCTTCCCCCCGTACGAGCAGTACTTC
J gene: TRBJ2-7; D gene: TRBD2; V gene: TRBV9; clone size: NA; CDR3 protein: CASSVEAGGSSYEQYF; CDR3 DNA: TGTGCCAGCAGCGTAGAGGCGGGGGGCTCCTCCTACGAGCAGTACTTC
J gene: TRBJ2-1; D gene: TRBD2; V gene: TRBV19; clone size: NA; CDR3 protein: CASSIRRGGTYNEQFF; CDR3 DNA: TGTGCCAGTAGTATCCGGCGCGGGGGTACCTACAATGAGCAGTTCTTC
J gene: TRBJ2-1; D gene: NA; V gene: TRBV20-1; clone size: NA; CDR3 protein: CSARWGTPGNEQFF; CDR3 DNA: TGCAGTGCCCGATGGGGGACCCCGGGAAATGAGCAGTTCTTC
J gene: TRBJ2-7; D gene: NA; V gene: TRBV27; clone size: NA; CDR3 protein: CASMGENTYEQYF; CDR3 DNA: TGTGCCAGCATGGGCGAGAACACCTACGAGCAGTACTTC
J gene: TRBJ2-3; D gene: TRBD2; V gene: TRBV20-1; clone size: many; CDR3 protein: CSASYSLAGRDTQYF; CDR3 DNA: TGCAGTGCTAGTTATAGTCTAGCGGGAAGAGATACGCAGTATTTT
J gene: TRBJ2-5; D gene: NA; V gene: TRBV4-1; clone size: NA; CDR3 protein: CASSQDQQVQETQYF; CDR3 DNA: TGCGCCAGCAGCCAAGATCAACAGGTCCAAGAGACCCAGTACTTC
J gene: TRBJ1-2; D gene: NA; V gene: TRBV3-1; clone size: few; CDR3 protein: CASSQAGQANYGYTF; CDR3 DNA: TGTGCCAGCAGCCAAGCAGGGCAAGCTAACTATGGCTACACCTTC
J gene: TRBJ2-7; D gene: NA; V gene: TRBV20-1; clone size: NA; CDR3 protein: CSARTLNAYEQYF; CDR3 DNA: TGCAGTGCTAGGACGTTGAATGCCTACGAGCAGTACTTC
J gene: TRBJ1-2; D gene: NA; V gene: TRBV20-1; clone size: NA; CDR3 protein: CSANRFTYGYTF; CDR3 DNA: TGCAGTGCTAATCGATTTACCTATGGCTACACCTTC
J gene: TRBJ1-2; D gene: NA; V gene: TRBV4-1; clone size: NA; CDR3 protein: CASSHRFPFNYGYTF; CDR3 DNA: TGCGCCAGCAGCCACAGGTTCCCCTTTAACTATGGCTACACCTTC
J gene: TRBJ1-5; D gene: NA; V gene: TRBV12-3/TRBV12-4; clone size: few; CDR3 protein: CASRGGGSQHF; CDR3 DNA: TGTGCCAGCAGGGGAGGCGGTTCCCAGCATTTT
J gene: TRBJ2-5; D gene: NA; V gene: TRBV28; clone size: NA; CDR3 protein: CASPPGGWLLEETQYF; CDR3 DNA: TGTGCCAGTCCTCCTGGGGGGTGGCTCTTGGAGGAGACCCAGTACTTC
J gene: TRBJ2-7; D gene: TRBD1; V gene: TRBV20-1; clone size: few; CDR3 protein: CSANAGGTYEQYF; CDR3 DNA: TGCAGTGCTAATGCAGGGGGCACCTACGAGCAGTACTTC
J gene: TRBJ1-1; D gene: NA; V gene: TRBV12-3/TRBV12-4; clone size: NA; CDR3 protein: CASSLMAGSTEAFF; CDR3 DNA: TGTGCCAGCAGTTTAATGGCAGGGAGCACTGAAGCTTTCTTT
J gene: TRBJ2-3; D gene: TRBD2; V gene: TRBV7-3; clone size: NA; CDR3 protein: CASSLSTGGVVTDTQYF; CDR3 DNA: TGTGCCAGCAGCTTAAGTACCGGGGGGGTGGTCACAGATACGCAGTATTTT
J gene: TRBJ2-2; D gene: NA; V gene: TRBV7-2; clone size: NA; CDR3 protein: CASSLTGVRTGELFF; CDR3 DNA: TGTGCCAGCAGCTTGACGGGGGTGAGAACCGGGGAGCTGTTTTTT
J gene: TRBJ2-3; D gene: TRBD2; V gene: TRBV15; clone size: once; CDR3 protein: CATSRVRELITDTQYF; CDR3 DNA: TGTGCCACCAGCAGAGTGCGGGAGCTGATCACAGATACGCAGTATTTT